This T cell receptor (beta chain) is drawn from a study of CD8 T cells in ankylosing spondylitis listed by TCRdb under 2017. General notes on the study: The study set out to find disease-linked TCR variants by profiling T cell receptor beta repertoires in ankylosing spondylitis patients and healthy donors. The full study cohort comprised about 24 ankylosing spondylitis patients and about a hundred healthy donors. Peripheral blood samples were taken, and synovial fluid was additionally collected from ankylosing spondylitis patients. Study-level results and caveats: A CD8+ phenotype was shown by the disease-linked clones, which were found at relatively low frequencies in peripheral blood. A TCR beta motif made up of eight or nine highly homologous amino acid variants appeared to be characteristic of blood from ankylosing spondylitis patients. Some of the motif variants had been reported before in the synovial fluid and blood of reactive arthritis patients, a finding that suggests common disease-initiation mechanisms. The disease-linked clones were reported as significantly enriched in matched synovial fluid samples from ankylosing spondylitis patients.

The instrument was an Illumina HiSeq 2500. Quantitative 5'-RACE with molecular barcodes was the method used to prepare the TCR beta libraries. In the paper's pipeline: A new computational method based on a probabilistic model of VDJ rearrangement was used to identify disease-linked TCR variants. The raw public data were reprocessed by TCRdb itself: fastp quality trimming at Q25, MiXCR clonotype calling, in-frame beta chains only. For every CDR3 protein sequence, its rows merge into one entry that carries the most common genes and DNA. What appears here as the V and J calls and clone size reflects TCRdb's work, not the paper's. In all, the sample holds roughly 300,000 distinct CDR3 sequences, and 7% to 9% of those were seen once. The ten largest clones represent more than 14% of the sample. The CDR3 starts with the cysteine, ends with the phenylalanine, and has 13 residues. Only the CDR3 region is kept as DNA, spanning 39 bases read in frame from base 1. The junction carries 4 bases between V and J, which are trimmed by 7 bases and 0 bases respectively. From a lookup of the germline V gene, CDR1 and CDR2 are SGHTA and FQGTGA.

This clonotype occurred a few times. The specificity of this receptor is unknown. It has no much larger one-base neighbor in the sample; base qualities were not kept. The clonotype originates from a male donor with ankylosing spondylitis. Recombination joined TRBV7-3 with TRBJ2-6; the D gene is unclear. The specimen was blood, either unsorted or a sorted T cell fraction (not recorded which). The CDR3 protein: CASTGSGANVLTF. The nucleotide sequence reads TGTGCCAGCACGGGCTCTGGGGCCAACGTCCTGACTTTC.